This paragraph covers one T cell receptor beta chain sequence. Antigen: not known. PCR amplification relied on 60 Vbeta primers (plus 13 Jbeta primers). Sequenced by immunoSEQ multiplex PCR; TCRdb stores in-frame clones only, minus some. The table shows roughly 130,000 clones, with 75% to 90% occurring only once. The entry originates in a study of cytomegalovirus exposure and HLA in healthy donors. Broader study findings: A reported reduction in N-insertions relative to the roughly 670-donor mean was seen in an Asian-associated ancestry cluster in a later analysis. The authors later linked a missense DCLRE1C variant to TCR beta V- and J-gene trimming.

Deletions cut 0 bases from V and 2 bases from J, with 14 bases between. This CDR3 contains 17 residues. The germline V gene encodes CDR1 LNHNV and CDR2 YYDKDF (reference sequence). The sequence was collected from a woman aged 35 to 49 in good health and CMV-seropositive. The genes are TRBV15 and TRBJ1-3, with a weak D call TRBD1 (5 bases). The sample was PBMCs. The CDR3 region has the DNA TGTGCCACCAGCAGAGAGTCTGCGGAAGGGGCTGGAAACACCATATATTTT. It codes for CATSRESAEGAGNTIYF.